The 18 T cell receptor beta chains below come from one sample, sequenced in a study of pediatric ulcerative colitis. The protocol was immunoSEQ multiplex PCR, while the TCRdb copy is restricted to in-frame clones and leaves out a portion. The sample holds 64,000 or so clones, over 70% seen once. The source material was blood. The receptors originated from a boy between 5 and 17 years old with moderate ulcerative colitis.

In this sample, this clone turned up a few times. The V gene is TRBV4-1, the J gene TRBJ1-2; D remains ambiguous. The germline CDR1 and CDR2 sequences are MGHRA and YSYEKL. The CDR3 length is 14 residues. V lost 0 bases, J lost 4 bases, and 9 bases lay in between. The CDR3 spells CASSQEGSVYGYTF. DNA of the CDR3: TGCGCCAGCAGCCAAGAAGGCAGTGTCTATGGCTACACCTTC.

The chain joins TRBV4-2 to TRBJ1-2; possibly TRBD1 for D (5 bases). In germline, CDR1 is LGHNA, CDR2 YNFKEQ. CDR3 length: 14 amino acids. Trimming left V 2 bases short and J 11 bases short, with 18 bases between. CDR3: CASSQLRDALVYTF. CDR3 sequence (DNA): TGTGCCAGCAGCCAACTACGGGACGCTTTGGTATACACCTTC.

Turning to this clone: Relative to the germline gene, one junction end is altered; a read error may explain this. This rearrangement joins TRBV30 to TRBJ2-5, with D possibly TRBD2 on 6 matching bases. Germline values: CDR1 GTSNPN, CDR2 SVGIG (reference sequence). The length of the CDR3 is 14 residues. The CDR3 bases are TGTGCCTGGAGCCCAGAAGCGGGTCAAGAGGCCCAGTACTTC. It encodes CAWSPEAGQEAQYF. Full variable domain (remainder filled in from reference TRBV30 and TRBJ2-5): SQTIHQWPATLVQPVGSPLSLECTVEGTSNPNLYWYRQAAGRGLQLLFYSVGIGQISSEVPQNLSASRPQDRQFILSSKKLLLSDSGFYLCAWSPEAGQEAQYFGPGTRLLVL.

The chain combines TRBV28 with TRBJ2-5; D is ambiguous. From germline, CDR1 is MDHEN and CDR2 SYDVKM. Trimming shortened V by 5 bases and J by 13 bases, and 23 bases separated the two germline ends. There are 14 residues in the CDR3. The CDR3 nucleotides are TGTGCCAGCAGTCATCTATTACGCCCCGTGTTAAGGTACTTC. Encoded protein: CASSHLLRPVLRYF.

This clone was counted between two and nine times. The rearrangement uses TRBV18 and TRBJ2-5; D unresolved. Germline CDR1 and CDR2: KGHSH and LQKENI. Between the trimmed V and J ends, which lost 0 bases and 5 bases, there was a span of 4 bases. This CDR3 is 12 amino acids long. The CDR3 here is CASSPPGETQYF. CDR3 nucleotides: TGTGCCAGCTCACCACCGGGGGAGACCCAGTACTTC.

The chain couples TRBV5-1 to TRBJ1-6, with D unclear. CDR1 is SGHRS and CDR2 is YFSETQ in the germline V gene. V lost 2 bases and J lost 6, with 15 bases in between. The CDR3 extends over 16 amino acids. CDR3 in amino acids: CASSLTIDATNSPLHF. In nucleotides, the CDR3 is TGCGCCAGCAGCTTAACTATCGACGCTACTAATTCACCCCTCCACTTT.

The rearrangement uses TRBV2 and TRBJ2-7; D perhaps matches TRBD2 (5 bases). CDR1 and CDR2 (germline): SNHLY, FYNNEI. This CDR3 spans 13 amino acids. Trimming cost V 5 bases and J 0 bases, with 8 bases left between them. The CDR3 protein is CASSRDFSYEQYF. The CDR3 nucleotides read TGTGCCAGCAGTCGGGATTTCTCCTACGAGCAGTACTTC.

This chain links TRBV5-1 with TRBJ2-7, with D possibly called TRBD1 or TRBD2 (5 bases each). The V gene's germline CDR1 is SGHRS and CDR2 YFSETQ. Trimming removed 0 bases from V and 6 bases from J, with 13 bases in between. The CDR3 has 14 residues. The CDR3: CASSLAGPLREQYF. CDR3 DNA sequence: TGCGCCAGCAGCTTGGCGGGGCCGCTACGCGAGCAGTACTTC.

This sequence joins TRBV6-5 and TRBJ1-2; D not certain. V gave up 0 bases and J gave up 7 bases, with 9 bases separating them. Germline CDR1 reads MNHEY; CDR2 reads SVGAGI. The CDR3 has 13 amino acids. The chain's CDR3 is CASSYSGEAGYTF. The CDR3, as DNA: TGTGCCAGCAGTTACTCCGGGGAAGCTGGCTACACCTTC.

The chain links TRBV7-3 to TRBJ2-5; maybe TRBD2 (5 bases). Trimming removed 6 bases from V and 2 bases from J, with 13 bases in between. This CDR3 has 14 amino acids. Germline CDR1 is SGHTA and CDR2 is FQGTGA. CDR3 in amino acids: CASRAGSAQETQYF. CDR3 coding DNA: TGTGCCAGCAGGGCGGGTTCAGCACAAGAGACCCAGTACTTC.

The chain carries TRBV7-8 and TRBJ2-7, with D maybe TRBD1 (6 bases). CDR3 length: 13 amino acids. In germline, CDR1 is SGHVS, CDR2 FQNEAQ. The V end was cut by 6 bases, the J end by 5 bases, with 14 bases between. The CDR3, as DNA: TGTGCCAGCAGGTTCACAGGGACCCACGAGCAGTACTTC. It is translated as CASRFTGTHEQYF.

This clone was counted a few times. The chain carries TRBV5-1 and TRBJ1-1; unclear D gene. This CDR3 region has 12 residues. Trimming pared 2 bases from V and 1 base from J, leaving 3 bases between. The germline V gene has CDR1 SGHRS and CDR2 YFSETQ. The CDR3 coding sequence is TGCGCCAGCAGCTTCGGGAACACTGAAGCTTTCTTT. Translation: CASSFGNTEAFF.

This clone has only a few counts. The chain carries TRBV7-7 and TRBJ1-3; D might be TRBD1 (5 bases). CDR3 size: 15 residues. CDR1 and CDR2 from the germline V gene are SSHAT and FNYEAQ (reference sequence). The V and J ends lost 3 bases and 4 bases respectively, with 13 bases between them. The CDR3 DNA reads TGTGCCAGCAGCTTGGGCCGGGACTCCGGAAACACCATATATTTT. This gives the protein CASSLGRDSGNTIYF.

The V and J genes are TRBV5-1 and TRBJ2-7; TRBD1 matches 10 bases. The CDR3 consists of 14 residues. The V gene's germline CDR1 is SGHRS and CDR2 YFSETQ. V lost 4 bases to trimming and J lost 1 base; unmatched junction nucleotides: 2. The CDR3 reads CASSPDRGSYEQYF. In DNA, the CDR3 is TGCGCCAGCAGCCCGGACAGGGGGTCCTACGAGCAGTACTTC. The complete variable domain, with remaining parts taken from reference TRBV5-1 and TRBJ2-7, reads KAGVTQTPRYLIKTRGQQVTLSCSPISGHRSVSWYQQTPGQGLQFLFEYFSETQRNKGNFPGRFSGRQFSNSRSEMNVSTLELGDSALYLCASSPDRGSYEQYFGPGTRLTVT.

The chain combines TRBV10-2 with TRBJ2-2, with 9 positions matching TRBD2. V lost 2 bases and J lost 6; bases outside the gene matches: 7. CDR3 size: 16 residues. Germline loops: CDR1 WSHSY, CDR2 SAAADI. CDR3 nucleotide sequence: TGCGCCAGCAGTGAGGTGGCGGGGGGGCTGCCCGGGGAGCTGTTTTTT. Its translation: CASSEVAGGLPGELFF.

The CDR3 reads CASSSPVGPRGSQPQHF. The CDR3 bases are TGTGCCAGCAGCTCCCCCGTAGGTCCCAGGGGCTCTCAGCCCCAGCATTTT. The genes are TRBV7-2 and TRBJ1-5, with a possible D match to TRBD1 (6 bases). V lost 4 bases, J lost 6 bases, and 22 bases lay in between. The CDR3 contains 17 residues. The V gene's germline CDR1 is SGHTA and CDR2 FQGNSA. Variable domain in full (rest from reference TRBV7-2 and TRBJ1-5): GAGVSQSPSNKVTEKGKDVELRCDPISGHTALYWYRQSLGQGLEFLIYFQGNSAPDKSGLPSDRFSAERTGGSVSTLTIQRTQQEDSAVYLCASSSPVGPRGSQPQHFGDGTRLSIL.

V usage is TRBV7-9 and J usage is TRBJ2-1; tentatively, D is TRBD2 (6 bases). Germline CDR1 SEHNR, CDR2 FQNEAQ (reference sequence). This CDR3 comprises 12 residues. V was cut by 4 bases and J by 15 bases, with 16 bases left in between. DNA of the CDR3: TGTGCCAGCAGCTCGACTAGTCAAAAGGGGTTCTTC. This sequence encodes CASSSTSQKGFF.

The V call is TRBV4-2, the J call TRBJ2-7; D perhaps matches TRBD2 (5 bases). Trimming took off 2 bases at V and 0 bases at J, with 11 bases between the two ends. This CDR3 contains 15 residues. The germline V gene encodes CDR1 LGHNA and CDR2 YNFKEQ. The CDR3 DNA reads TGTGCCAGCAGCCAATCGTGGGAGAGCTCCTACGAGCAGTACTTC. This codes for CASSQSWESSYEQYF.